The clone carrying this TCR beta chain was counted many times. The data were taken from a study of response to subunit inactivated influenza vaccine. The CDR3 covers 15 residues. Losses at the gene ends were 5 bases for V and 4 bases for J; bases not matched to a gene: 9. TCRdb ran MiXCR on the RT-PCR reads and lists one entry per CDR3 protein. The table shows over 400,000 distinct CDR3 sequences, with approximately 11% occurring only once. The source was PBMCs from blood, collected roughly 46 days after vaccination. This rearrangement joins TRBV12-3 or TRBV12-4 to TRBJ2-5; 8 bases are a match to TRBD1. This receptor was taken from a man aged 50 to 60 who received an inactivated influenza vaccine. The CDR3 region is CASSGQGLAGETQYF. CDR3 nucleotide sequence: TGTGCCAGCAGTGGACAGGGTTTGGCGGGAGAGACCCAGTACTTC.